What follows are 17 T cell receptor beta chains derived from one specimen sequenced in a study of cytomegalovirus exposure and HLA in healthy donors. With 60 Vbeta and 13 Jbeta primers, the PCR was carried out. Sequenced by immunoSEQ multiplex PCR; TCRdb stores in-frame clones only, minus some. The sample includes some 250,000 clones, about 80% of them seen just once. The sample comprised PBMCs. The origin of the receptors is a woman between 40 and 55 years old in good health and CMV-seropositive.

V usage is TRBV9 and J usage is TRBJ1-1, with D perhaps matching TRBD1 (5 bases). V gave up 4 bases and J gave up 4 bases, with 17 bases separating them. This CDR3 has 15 amino acids. Germline V CDR1 and CDR2: SGDLS, YYNGEE. The CDR3 DNA reads TGTGCCAGCAGCCTAACAGGAGGGAGGTTCACTGAAGCTTTCTTT. It is translated as CASSLTGGRFTEAFF.

This chain connects TRBV30 to TRBJ1-4; tentatively, D is TRBD1 (6 bases). The V gene's germline CDR1 is GTSNPN and CDR2 SVGIG (reference sequence). The CDR3 totals 16 residues. Trimming took off 3 bases at V and 8 bases at J, with 22 bases between the two ends. In nucleotides, the CDR3 is TGTGCCTGGAGGTCAAAGGGGGGGGTTCGGGGAGAAAAACTGTTTTTT. Amino acid sequence: CAWRSKGGVRGEKLFF.

The V gene is TRBV7-8, the J gene TRBJ2-7; 14 nucleotides line up with TRBD2. The J segment lost 3 bases and the V segment lost 3 bases, leaving 7 bases of the junction unmatched. This CDR3 has 17 amino acids. CDR1 is SGHVS, CDR2 FQNEAQ, per germline. DNA for the CDR3: TGTGCCAGCAGCTTGACTAGCGGGGGGGCCAGCCACTACGAGCAGTACTTC. Translation: CASSLTSGGASHYEQYF.

This rearrangement joins TRBV4-2 to TRBJ2-1, with 8 nucleotides matching TRBD2. This CDR3 has 17 amino acids. Germline trimming cut 0 bases from V and 9 bases from J; bases unmatched to any gene: 13. CDR1 is LGHNA and CDR2 is YNFKEQ in the germline V gene. CDR3 DNA: TGTGCCAGCAGCCAAGATTCAGTAGCGGGATGGGACGCTGAGCAGTTCTTC. Protein sequence: CASSQDSVAGWDAEQFF.

The CDR3 spells CASSPTDYFQETQYF. The CDR3 bases are TGCGCCAGCAGCCCCACGGACTATTTCCAAGAGACCCAGTACTTC. The V call is TRBV5-1, the J call TRBJ2-5, with a possible D match to TRBD2 (6 bases). CDR3 size: 15 residues. V lost 4 bases and J lost 1, with 14 bases in between. Germline-derived CDR1 and CDR2 are SGHRS and YFSETQ.

This clone was counted once. The chain couples TRBV30 to TRBJ1-1; TRBD1 matches at 9 bases. Trimming cost V 5 bases and J 6 bases; bases outside gene matches: 7. Germline V gene sequence: CDR1 GTSNPN, CDR2 SVGIG (reference sequence). The CDR3 covers 13 residues. This CDR3 is CAWQRGQGAEAFF. CDR3 sequence (DNA): TGTGCCTGGCAGCGGGGACAGGGCGCTGAAGCTTTCTTT.

This chain joins TRBV6-5 and TRBJ1-5, with a tentative D call TRBD1 (6 bases). V was cut by 2 bases and J by 0 bases, with 8 bases left in between. The CDR3 has 15 residues. The germline CDR1 and CDR2 sequences are MNHEY and SVGAGI. The CDR3 loop is CASSYNRDSNQPQHF. In DNA, the CDR3 is TGTGCCAGCAGTTACAACAGGGATAGCAATCAGCCCCAGCATTTT.

The V call is TRBV5-8, the J call TRBJ1-4; D is perhaps TRBD1 (6 bases). V dropped 2 bases and J dropped 14 bases, with 13 bases sitting between them. Germline values: CDR1 SGHTS, CDR2 YDEGEE. The CDR3 runs 12 residues. This CDR3 reads CASSFYREWLFF. The CDR3 DNA follows: TGTGCCAGCAGCTTCTACAGGGAGTGGCTGTTTTTT.

With regard to this clone: An end of the junction differs from the germline gene, which may be a read error. The chain uses TRBV7-7 and TRBJ2-5; D might be TRBD1 (6 bases). CDR3 length: 15 residues. CDR1 SSHAT and CDR2 FNYEAQ come from the germline V gene (reference sequence). The CDR3 loop is CASSRSRDIQETQYF. CDR3 sequence (DNA): TGTGCTAGCAGCCGTTCCAGGGACATCCAAGAGACCCAGTACTTC.

This sequence joins TRBV5-1 and TRBJ2-1; 7 nucleotides agree with TRBD2. Trimming took 6 bases from V and 7 from J; bases not matched to a gene: 16. The CDR3 is 16 residues long. Germline CDR1 SGHRS, CDR2 YFSETQ. The CDR3 loop is CASKQGGRAEVNEQFF. Here the CDR3 DNA reads TGCGCCAGCAAGCAAGGAGGGAGGGCGGAGGTGAATGAGCAGTTCTTC.

This chain links TRBV11-1 with TRBJ2-1; 8 nucleotides match TRBD2. The CDR3 length is 16 residues. V lost 5 bases, J lost 4 bases, and 10 bases stayed unmatched. Germline CDR1 SGHAT, CDR2 FQDESV (reference sequence). The CDR3 nucleotides are TGTGCCAGCAGCAATTCGCGGGGACTAGTTTACAATGAGCAGTTCTTC. It yields the protein CASSNSRGLVYNEQFF. The complete variable domain, with remaining parts taken from reference TRBV11-1 and TRBJ2-1, reads EAEVAQSPRYKITEKSQAVAFWCDPISGHATLYWYRQILGQGPELLVQFQDESVVDDSQLPKDRFSAERLKGVDSTLKIQPAELGDSAMYLCASSNSRGLVYNEQFFGPGTRLTVL.

The V call is TRBV4-1, the J call TRBJ1-4; unclear D gene. Germline V lookup: CDR1 MGHRA, CDR2 YSYEKL. V gave up 4 bases and J gave up 0 bases, with 15 bases separating them. This CDR3 is built from 17 residues. CDR3 residues: CASSRLESRATNEKLFF. CDR3 bases: TGCGCCAGCAGCCGGCTTGAAAGTCGTGCAACTAATGAAAAACTGTTTTTT.

V is TRBV7-2 and J is TRBJ1-5, with a possible D match to TRBD1 (6 bases). Germline CDR1 and CDR2: SGHTA and FQGNSA. The CDR3 is 18 amino acids. Trimming cost V 6 bases and J 1 base, with 22 bases left between them. The CDR3 reads CASSPTMTGDSSNQPQHF. CDR3 DNA: TGTGCCAGCAGTCCCACAATGACAGGAGACTCAAGCAATCAGCCCCAGCATTTT.

The chain carries TRBV7-2 and TRBJ1-2; possible D gene TRBD1, 5 bases. Trimming took 0 bases from V and 4 from J, leaving 9 bases between them. Germline CDR1 reads SGHTA; CDR2 reads FQGNSA. This CDR3 spans 14 amino acids. The CDR3 is CASSLAGRAYGYTF. In DNA, the CDR3 is TGTGCCAGCAGCTTAGCGGGCAGGGCCTATGGCTACACCTTC.

The chain couples TRBV11-2 to TRBJ2-7, with 11 bases lining up with TRBD1. This CDR3 is built from 16 residues. The junction had 12 bases not matched to a gene; V was cut back by 4 bases and J by 7 bases. CDR1 is SGHAT and CDR2 is FQNNGV in the germline V gene. The CDR3 DNA follows: TGTGCCAGCAGCTCCCCCCCAGGACAGGGGGCATGGGAGCAGTACTTC. Amino acid sequence: CASSSPPGQGAWEQYF.

Turning to this clone: Sequence at one end of the junction differs from germline and may be a read error. The chain carries TRBV5-4 and TRBJ2-1, with D perhaps matching TRBD2 (6 bases). The CDR3 is 15 amino acids. From germline, CDR1 is SGHNT and CDR2 YYREEE (reference sequence). The CDR3 coding sequence is TGTGCCGGCAGCTTAAAAACTAGCACCTACAATGAGCAGTTCTTC. Its protein is CAGSLKTSTYNEQFF.

J is TRBJ2-3 and V is TRBV9; 9 bases align to TRBD2. The junction had 6 bases not matched to a gene; V was cut back by 10 bases and J by 0 bases. The CDR3 sequence is 14 residues long. Looked up from germline, CDR1 is SGDLS and CDR2 is YYNGEE. CDR3 region: CAAGSGGSTDTQYF. The CDR3 DNA reads TGTGCCGCGGGTAGCGGGGGCAGCACAGATACGCAGTATTTT.